A selection of T cell receptor beta chains follows, all from one sample in a study of blood T cell repertoires in COVID-19. Clones were read by immunoSEQ multiplex PCR, and TCRdb kept only the in-frame ones, dropping some. There are more than 200,000 clones in the sample; roughly 90% occur only once, and approximately 1.8% lies in the top ten. Material: peripheral blood. The receptors originated from a man aged 65 to 79 with acute or convalescent COVID-19. Both conserved end residues are trimmed from each CDR3.

v_call cdr3_aa
TRBV28 ASSSIKGRTNEKLF
TRBV9 ASSVGQDSYEQY
TRBV20-1 SASIGGTSTDTQY
TRBV5-1 ASRSPAGVGNEQF
TRBV6-5 ASSPTGAYEQY
TRBV27 ASSRSNQPQH
TRBV7-6 ASSDSLFVFGELF
TRBV15 ATSVTGDTEAF
TRBV14 ASSQEVGGARTGELF
TRBV6-1 ASSEEQYSPLH
TRBV7-8 ASAPGQGFYGYT
TRBV7-2 ASSGTGIGGYT
TRBV6-5 ASSPLSSGNYEQY
TRBV27 ASSRTGMNTEAF
TRBV10-3 AISESGGRSGNTIY
TRBV5-4 ASSLGTRQETQY
TRBV9 ASSVTGLAGGDTQY
TRBV10-3 AIRVSTGGWGAGELF